Detailed here is one T cell receptor beta chain. The assay was immunoSEQ multiplex PCR, and TCRdb's table has in-frame clones only and misses some. Found here are 130,000 to 150,000 clones, 85% to 90% of them singletons; the top ten hold 1.6%. The CDR3 is 16 amino acids. Germline V gene sequence: CDR1 KGHSH, CDR2 LQKENI. Unmatched junction bases numbered 3, after V lost 1 base and J lost 2 bases. The source of the sample is a study of T cell responses to AZD1222 COVID-19 vaccine. This sequence joins TRBV18 and TRBJ1-3; 9 bases are shared with TRBD1. The clonotype originates from an adult in good health. Here the sequenced sample was peripheral blood, taken on day 0 of AZD1222 vaccination. The CDR3 spells CASSPRNRGPGNTIYF. The CDR3 coding sequence is TGTGCCAGCTCACCACGCAACAGGGGGCCTGGAAACACCATATATTTT.